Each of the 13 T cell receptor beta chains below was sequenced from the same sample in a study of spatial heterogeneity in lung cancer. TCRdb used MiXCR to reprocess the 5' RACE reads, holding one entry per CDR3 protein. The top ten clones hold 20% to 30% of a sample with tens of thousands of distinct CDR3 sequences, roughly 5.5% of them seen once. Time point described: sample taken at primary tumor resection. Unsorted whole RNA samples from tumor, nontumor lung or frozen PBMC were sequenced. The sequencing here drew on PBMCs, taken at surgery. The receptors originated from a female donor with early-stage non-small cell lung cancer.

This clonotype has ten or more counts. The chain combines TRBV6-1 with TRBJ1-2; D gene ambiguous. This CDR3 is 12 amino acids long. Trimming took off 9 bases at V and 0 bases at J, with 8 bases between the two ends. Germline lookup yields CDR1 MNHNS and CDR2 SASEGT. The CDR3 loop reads CASSWANYGYTF. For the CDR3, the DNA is TGTGCCAGTTCCTGGGCTAACTATGGCTACACCTTC.

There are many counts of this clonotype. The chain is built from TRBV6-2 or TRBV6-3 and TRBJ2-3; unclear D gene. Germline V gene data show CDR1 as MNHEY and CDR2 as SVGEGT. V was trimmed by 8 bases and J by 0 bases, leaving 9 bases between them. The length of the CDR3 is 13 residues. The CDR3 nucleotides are TGTGCCAGCCTGACTGCTAGCACAGATACGCAGTATTTT. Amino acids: CASLTASTDTQYF.

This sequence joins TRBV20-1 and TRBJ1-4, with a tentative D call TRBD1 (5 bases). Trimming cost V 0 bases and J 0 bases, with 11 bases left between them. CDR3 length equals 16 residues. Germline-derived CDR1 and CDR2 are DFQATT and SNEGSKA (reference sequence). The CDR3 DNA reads TGCAGTGCTAGAGATATGGGGGGGGCAACTAATGAAAAACTGTTTTTT. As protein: CSARDMGGATNEKLFF.

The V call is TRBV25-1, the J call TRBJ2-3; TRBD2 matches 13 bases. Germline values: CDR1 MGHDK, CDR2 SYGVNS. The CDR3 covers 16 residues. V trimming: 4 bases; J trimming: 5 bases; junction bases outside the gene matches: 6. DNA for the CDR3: TGTGCCAGCAGTGGGGGACTAGCGGGGTCTATAGATACGCAGTATTTT. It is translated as CASSGGLAGSIDTQYF.

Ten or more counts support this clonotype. The CDR3 sequence: CASTWDGGPYEQYF. The CDR3 DNA reads TGTGCCAGCACCTGGGACGGGGGGCCCTACGAGCAGTACTTC. The chain carries TRBV12-3 or TRBV12-4 and TRBJ2-7; D is perhaps TRBD2 (7 bases). CDR3 length equals 14 residues. Trimming shortened V by 7 bases and J by 2 bases, and 15 bases separated the two germline ends.

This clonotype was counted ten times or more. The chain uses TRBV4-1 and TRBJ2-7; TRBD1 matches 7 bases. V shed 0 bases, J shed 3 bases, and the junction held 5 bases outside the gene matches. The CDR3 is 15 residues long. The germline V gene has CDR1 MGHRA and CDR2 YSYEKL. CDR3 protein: CASSQEQGLNYEQYF. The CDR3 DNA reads TGCGCCAGCAGCCAAGAACAGGGGCTTAACTACGAGCAGTACTTC.

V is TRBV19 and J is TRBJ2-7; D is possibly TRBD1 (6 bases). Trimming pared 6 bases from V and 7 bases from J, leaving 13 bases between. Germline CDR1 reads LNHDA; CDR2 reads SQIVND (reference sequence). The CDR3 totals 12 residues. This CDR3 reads CASRHGQGEQYF. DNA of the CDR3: TGTGCCAGTAGACATGGGCAGGGGGAGCAGTACTTC.

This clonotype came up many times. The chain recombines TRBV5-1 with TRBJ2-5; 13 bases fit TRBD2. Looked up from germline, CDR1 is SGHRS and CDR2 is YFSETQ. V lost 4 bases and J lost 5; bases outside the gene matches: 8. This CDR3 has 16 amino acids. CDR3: CASSPGTSGESETQYF. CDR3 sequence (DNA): TGCGCCAGCAGCCCGGGGACTAGCGGGGAGTCGGAGACCCAGTACTTC.

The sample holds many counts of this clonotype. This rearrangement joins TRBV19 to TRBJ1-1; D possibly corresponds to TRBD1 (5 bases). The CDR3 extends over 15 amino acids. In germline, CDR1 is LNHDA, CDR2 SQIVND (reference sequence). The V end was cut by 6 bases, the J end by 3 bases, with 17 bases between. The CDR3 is CASSPWGFEDTEAFF. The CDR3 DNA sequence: TGTGCCAGTAGCCCCTGGGGGTTTGAAGACACTGAAGCTTTCTTT.

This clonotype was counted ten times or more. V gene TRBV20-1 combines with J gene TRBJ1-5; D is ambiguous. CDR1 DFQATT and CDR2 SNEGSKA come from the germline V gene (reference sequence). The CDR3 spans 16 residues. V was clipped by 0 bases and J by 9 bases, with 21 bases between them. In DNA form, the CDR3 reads TGCAGTGCTAGAGATCGGTCCCTCCCAGGACTGGGGCCCCAGCATTTT. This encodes CSARDRSLPGLGPQHF.

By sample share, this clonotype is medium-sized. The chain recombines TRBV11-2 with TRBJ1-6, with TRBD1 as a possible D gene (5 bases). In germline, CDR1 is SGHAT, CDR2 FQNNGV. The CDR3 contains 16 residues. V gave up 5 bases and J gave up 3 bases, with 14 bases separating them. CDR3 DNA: TGTGCCAGCAGCCGGGACCGGGGACTCTATAATTCACCCCTCCACTTT. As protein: CASSRDRGLYNSPLHF.

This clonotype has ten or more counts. CDR3 sequence: CASSLLGEQYF. The DNA of the CDR3 is TGTGCCAGCAGTTTACTGGGGGAGCAGTACTTC. The V and J genes are TRBV12-3 or TRBV12-4 and TRBJ2-7; D uncertain. The ends were cut back, 2 bases at V and 7 bases at J, with 6 bases in the middle. The CDR3 sequence is 11 residues long.

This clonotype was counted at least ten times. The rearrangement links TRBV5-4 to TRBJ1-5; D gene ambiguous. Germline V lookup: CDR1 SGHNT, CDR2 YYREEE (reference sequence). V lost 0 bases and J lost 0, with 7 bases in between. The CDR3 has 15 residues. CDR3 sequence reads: CASSLGPNSNQPQHF. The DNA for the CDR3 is TGTGCCAGCAGCTTGGGGCCCAATAGCAATCAGCCCCAGCATTTT.